Below are 29 T cell receptor beta chains sequenced from a single sample in a study of CD8+ T cells in alopecia areata. Once RNA had been extracted, it was reverse transcribed into cDNA to act as the sequencing template. Produced via immunoSEQ multiplex PCR; TCRdb's table is partial and in-frame only. The repertoire has over 100,000 clones, none seen only once; the ten largest take roughly a fifth. The sample comprised lesional skin. The receptors originated from a C3H/HeJ mouse with alopecia areata. MHC haplotype of the strain: H2-k.

Remarks on this clone: Gene names refer to mouse genes. The sequence runs out 4 residues before the end of the CDR3; the remainder is reconstructed from the germline J gene. The V call is TRBV13-3, the J call TRBJ2-4; 9 positions agree with TRBD1. This CDR3 is 16 amino acids long. Germline assignment: CDR1 NNHDY and CDR2 SYVADS. The ends lost 3 bases at V and 2 bases at J; junction bases unmatched: 7. The CDR3: CASSVGQGVAQNTLYF. Partial CDR3 DNA: TGTGCCAGCAGTGTGGGACAGGGAGTGGCTCAAAAC.

This clone came up a few times. The TCRdb protein fails to match the DNA translation at residue 11; the protein reported here was translated from the DNA. Gene names and germline refer to mouse. The read ends 3 residues shy of where the CDR3 ends; the end is completed using the germline J gene. The J gene is TRBJ1-3, the V gene TRBV19; TRBD1 is a possible D gene (6 bases). This CDR3 region has 14 residues. CDR1 is FNHDT, CDR2 SITEND, per germline (reference sequence). CDR3: CATSRDNSGTTLYF. The part of the CDR3 DNA that was read is TGTGCCACCAGTCGGGACAATTCTGGAACTACG.

This clone has a handful of counts. The listed genes are named as in mouse. The read is 4 residues too short to cover the CDR3 end, so that end is filled in from the germline J gene. The chain combines TRBV13-3 with TRBJ2-5, with a tentative D call TRBD1 (6 bases). V was pared by 1 base and J by 0 bases, with 9 bases between. The CDR3 runs 15 residues. Germline CDR1 NNHDY, CDR2 SYVADS. This CDR3 is CASSDRTVNQDTQYF. Incomplete CDR3 DNA: TGTGCCAGCAGTGATCGGACAGTTAACCAAGAC.

This clone was detected many times. Any gene name here is a mouse gene name. From the germline J gene comes the end of the CDR3, since the read stops 4 residues before it. This chain connects TRBV13-3 to TRBJ2-3; perhaps TRBD1 as D (6 bases). Trimming took off 6 bases at V and 0 bases at J, with 8 bases between the two ends. CDR3 length equals 13 residues. Germline V CDR1 and CDR2: NNHDY, SYVADS. The sequenced CDR3 bases are TGTGCCAGCACCAGGGGTAGTGCAGAA. Amino acids: CASTRGSAE. The full CDR3 protein reads CASTRGSAETLYF.

This clone was detected many times. Mouse gene names and germline throughout. Read sequence stops 4 residues before the CDR3 end, and the germline J gene provides the missing end. The V and J genes are TRBV13-3 and TRBJ1-2, with 8 bases that match TRBD1. CDR3 length equals 13 residues. Germline assignment: CDR1 NNHDY and CDR2 SYVADS. The sequenced CDR3 bases are TGTGCCAGCAGTCCCAGGGGGCTGTCC. Translation gives CASSPRGLS. The CDR3 in its entirety is CASSPRGLSDYTF.

In regard to this clone: Gene names follow the mouse nomenclature. With the read ending 4 residues before the CDR3 end, the germline J gene is used to fill in that end. This chain joins TRBV13-1 and TRBJ1-4; D ambiguous. V was cut by 4 bases and J by 6 bases, with 4 bases left in between. The CDR3 is 11 residues long. CDR1 and CDR2 (germline): NSHNY, SYGAGN. The CDR3 is CASSRDERLFF. Incomplete CDR3 DNA: TGTGCCAGCAGTAGGGACGAA.

This clone has ten or more counts. Gene names are mouse gene names. The sequence runs out 4 residues before the end of the CDR3; the remainder is reconstructed from the germline J gene. The chain couples TRBV13-3 to TRBJ2-7; 12 bases match TRBD2. J gave up 3 bases and V 0 bases, and 4 bases lay outside the gene matches. Looked up from germline, CDR1 is NNHDY and CDR2 is SYVADS. CDR3 length equals 16 residues. The sequenced CDR3 bases are TGTGCCAGCAGTGATGTTGGGACTGGGGGGTTCTAT. It yields the protein CASSDVGTGGFY. The full CDR3 is CASSDVGTGGFYEQYF.

There are a few counts of this clone. The germline and genes are mouse ones. The CDR3 end lies 4 residues beyond the end of the read and is filled in from the germline J gene. The chain combines TRBV1 with TRBJ2-1; TRBD2 matches at 8 bases. V shed 1 base, J shed 5 bases, and the junction held 7 bases outside the gene matches. The CDR3 is made up of 16 amino acids. Germline V gene lookup returns CDR1 NSQYPW and CDR2 LRSPGD (reference sequence). The CDR3 loop is CTCSAGTRDWNAEQFF. Partial CDR3 DNA: TGCACCTGCAGTGCAGGAACGCGGGACTGGAATGCT.

For this clone: Genes here carry mouse names. The CDR3 bases that were read are TGCACCTGCAGTGCAGATTTTTGGGGGGAAGAC. Amino acids: CTCSADFWGED. The complete CDR3 protein is CTCSADFWGEDTQYF. This chain connects TRBV1 to TRBJ2-5; 7 bases are a match to TRBD2. The read terminates 4 residues ahead of where the CDR3 ends, so the germline J gene completes it. The CDR3 runs to 15 residues. CDR1 is NSQYPW, CDR2 LRSPGD, per germline (reference sequence). Full variable domain (rest looked up from reference TRBV1 and TRBJ2-5): VTLLEQNPRWRLVPRGQAVNLRCILKNSQYPWMSWYQQDLQKQLQWLFTLRSPGDKEVKSLPGADYLATRVTDTELRLQVANMSQGRTLYCTCSADFWGEDTQYFGPGTRLLVL.

About this clone itself: The genes and germline here are from mouse. The read terminates 4 residues ahead of where the CDR3 ends, so the germline J gene completes it. The rearrangement uses TRBV1 and TRBJ2-2; 11 bases are a match to TRBD2. The CDR3 spans 17 residues. The junction had 6 bases not matched to a gene; V was cut back by 5 bases and J by 1 base. CDR1 and CDR2 from the germline V gene are NSQYPW and LRSPGD (reference sequence). CDR3 bases read: TGCACCTGCAGTCCCCGGACTGGGGGGTTAAACACCGGG. This gives the protein CTCSPRTGGLNTG. The full CDR3 is CTCSPRTGGLNTGQLYF. The variable domain in full, completed from reference TRBV1 and TRBJ2-2, reads VTLLEQNPRWRLVPRGQAVNLRCILKNSQYPWMSWYQQDLQKQLQWLFTLRSPGDKEVKSLPGADYLATRVTDTELRLQVANMSQGRTLYCTCSPRTGGLNTGQLYFGEGSKLTVL.

In its sample, this clone was seen a few times. Gene names and germline match the mouse. The read stops 4 residues short of the end of the CDR3; the missing end is completed from the germline J gene. The V gene is TRBV1, the J gene TRBJ2-3, with a weak D call TRBD2 (5 bases). Germline-derived CDR1 and CDR2 are NSQYPW and LRSPGD (reference sequence). V was shortened by 4 bases and J by 0 bases, with 14 bases between the two germline ends. CDR3 size: 16 residues. CDR3 sequence: CTCSGPLGSSAETLYF. CDR3 bases read: TGCACCTGCAGTGGCCCCTTGGGGTCTAGTGCAGAA.

This clone was seen repeatedly, ten times or more. TCRdb's protein and the DNA translation differ at residue 11; the protein here comes from the DNA. Mouse gene names and germline throughout. The CDR3 end lies 3 residues beyond the end of the read and is filled in from the germline J gene. V usage is TRBV13-3 and J usage is TRBJ1-3, with D possibly matching TRBD1 (6 bases). V shed 6 bases and J shed 0 bases, with 10 bases lying between them. The CDR3 is 14 residues long. The V gene's germline CDR1 is NNHDY and CDR2 SYVADS. CDR3: CASKQGYSGNTLYF. The part of the CDR3 DNA that was read is TGTGCCAGCAAACAGGGTTATTCTGGAAATACG.

This clone was counted a few times. All gene names here are mouse names. The read terminates 4 residues ahead of where the CDR3 ends, so the germline J gene completes it. The chain couples TRBV17 to TRBJ2-7; TRBD1 aligns across 8 bases. The CDR3 runs to 13 residues. CDR1 and CDR2 from the germline V gene are MNHDT and YYDKIL. CDR3 sequence: CASSETGAYEQYF. CDR3 bases read: TGTGCTAGCAGTGAGACAGGGGCGTAT.

As for this clone: Gene names refer to mouse genes. The read terminates 4 residues ahead of where the CDR3 ends, so the germline J gene completes it. The chain employs TRBV13-3 and TRBJ2-1, with TRBD1 as a possible D gene (6 bases). The germline V and J ends were trimmed by 4 bases and 0 bases, with 14 bases remaining between them. The germline gives CDR1 NNHDY, CDR2 SYVADS. The CDR3 consists of 16 residues. The part of the CDR3 DNA that was read is TGTGCCAGCAGTAATCCGGGACAACATAACTATGCT. Encoded protein: CASSNPGQHNYA. The CDR3, in full, reads CASSNPGQHNYAEQFF.

This clone has only a few counts. Gene labels here are mouse ones. The read gets to within 4 residues of the CDR3 end, and the germline J gene fills in the rest. V and J are TRBV13-2 and TRBJ1-4; D ambiguous. Germline V gene sequence: CDR1 NNHNN, CDR2 SYGAGS (reference sequence). The CDR3 consists of 14 residues. The CDR3 DNA, read in part, is TGTGCCAGCGGTGACTTGGGGAAGAGCGAA. Protein product: CASGDLGKSE. The CDR3 in full is CASGDLGKSERLFF.

Concerning this clone itself: Gene names and germline refer to mouse. The observed sequence ends 4 residues before the CDR3 terminus, with the missing tail filled in from the germline J gene. The chain carries TRBV17 and TRBJ2-7, with TRBD2 matching 12 bases. J lost 1 base, V lost 5 bases, and 3 bases had no gene match. The CDR3 covers 15 residues. Germline V gives CDR1 MNHDT, CDR2 YYDKIL. This CDR3 reads CASSPGTGGSYEQYF. CDR3 bases read: TGTGCTAGCAGTCCCGGGACTGGGGGGTCCTAT.

As regards this clone: Gene names and germline match the mouse. From the germline J gene comes the end of the CDR3, since the read stops 4 residues before it. The chain has TRBV13-3 and TRBJ1-1; D possibly corresponds to TRBD1 (6 bases). CDR3 size: 13 residues. With 6 bases removed from V and 0 bases from J, the gap between germline ends came to 9 bases. CDR1 is NNHDY and CDR2 is SYVADS in the germline V gene. The chain's CDR3 is CASNRVANTEVFF. Incomplete CDR3 DNA: TGTGCCAGCAACAGGGTTGCAAACACA.

On this clone itself: Germline and genes: mouse. The CDR3 extends 4 residues past the end of the read, so its final part is completed from the germline J gene. This chain connects TRBV13-3 to TRBJ1-1; 10 bases align to TRBD1. Germline CDR1 is NNHDY and CDR2 is SYVADS. The CDR3 is 14 amino acids. The CDR3 protein is CASSGPGQGTEVFF. CDR3 bases read: TGTGCCAGCAGTGGGCCGGGACAGGGGACA.

Notes on this clone: Gene names are the mouse ones. The read ends 4 residues shy of where the CDR3 ends; the end is completed using the germline J gene. The chain links TRBV13-1 to TRBJ1-1; 10 bases line up with TRBD1. V dropped 0 bases and J dropped 4; count of bases not matched to a gene: 6. CDR3 length equals 16 residues. Germline CDR1 reads NSHNY; CDR2 reads SYGAGN. The CDR3 bases that were read are TGTGCCAGCAGTGATGGAGACAGGGGGCTAGGCACA. Its translation is CASSDGDRGLGT. Given in full, the CDR3 is CASSDGDRGLGTEVFF.

This clone came up many times. Mouse gene names apply. With the read ending 4 residues before the CDR3 end, the germline J gene is used to fill in that end. V usage is TRBV13-2 and J usage is TRBJ2-3, with 11 bases that match TRBD2. CDR3 size: 16 residues. Germline V gene data show CDR1 as NNHNN and CDR2 as SYGAGS (reference sequence). Trimming removed 2 bases from V and 0 bases from J; junction bases left unmatched: 2. CDR3 sequence: CASGETGGVSAETLYF. The CDR3 DNA, read in part, is TGTGCCAGCGGTGAGACTGGGGGGGTCAGTGCAGAA.

On this clone: Gene names denote mouse genes. Read data end 4 residues before the CDR3 end; the end is taken from the germline J gene. The chain recombines TRBV13-3 with TRBJ1-1; D is undetermined. The length of the CDR3 is 14 residues. Looked up from germline, CDR1 is NNHDY and CDR2 is SYVADS. Partial CDR3 DNA: TGTGCCAGCAGTGATGCAGATGGGGAGGCA. This sequence encodes CASSDADGEA. In full, the CDR3 reads CASSDADGEAEVFF.

The sample holds many counts of this clone. At residue 13, the TCRdb protein and translated DNA are inconsistent; the protein given comes from the DNA. Gene and germline names: mouse. The missing CDR3 end, 3 residues past where the read stops, is filled in from the germline J gene. V usage is TRBV13-3 and J usage is TRBJ1-3; 11 bases agree with TRBD1. This CDR3 spans 16 amino acids. Unmatched junction bases numbered 2, after V lost 2 bases and J lost 1 base. The germline V gene encodes CDR1 NNHDY and CDR2 SYVADS. CDR3 loop: CASSERDRGSGNTLYF. The DNA read from the CDR3 is TGTGCCAGCAGTGAGAGGGACAGGGGGTCTGGAAATACG.

This clone was observed a few times. Gene names denote mouse genes. With the read ending 4 residues before the CDR3 end, the germline J gene is used to fill in that end. The chain combines TRBV13-1 with TRBJ1-4, with a weak D call TRBD1 (6 bases). The V gene's germline CDR1 is NSHNY and CDR2 SYGAGN. V was pared by 5 bases and J by 3 bases, with 11 bases between. This CDR3 region has 14 residues. Incomplete CDR3 DNA: TGTGCCAGCAGCCTCGGGACAACCAACGAA. It specifies CASSLGTTNE. The full-length CDR3 reads as CASSLGTTNERLFF.

On this clone itself: Germline and genes: mouse. From the germline J gene comes the end of the CDR3, since the read stops 4 residues before it. The chain joins TRBV13-3 to TRBJ2-1, with 9 bases that match TRBD1. V trimming: 7 bases; J trimming: 4 bases; junction bases outside the gene matches: 3. CDR3 size: 13 residues. CDR1 NNHDY and CDR2 SYVADS come from the germline V gene. This chain's CDR3 is CASEGQGYAEQFF. The DNA read from the CDR3 is TGTGCCAGCGAGGGACAGGGATATGCT.

Many counts were recorded for this clone. Mouse names are used for the genes. The CDR3 end lies 4 residues beyond the end of the read and is filled in from the germline J gene. This chain uses TRBV13-3 with TRBJ2-5, with 8 bases that match TRBD2. The CDR3 has 14 residues. Losses at the gene ends were 3 bases for V and 3 bases for J; bases not matched to a gene: 3. Looked up from germline, CDR1 is NNHDY and CDR2 is SYVADS. The CDR3 bases that were read are TGTGCCAGCAGTGTACTGGGGGCACAAGAC. Encoded protein: CASSVLGAQD. The complete CDR3 sequence is CASSVLGAQDTQYF.

This clone was observed a handful of times. The germline and genes are mouse ones. The DNA ends 4 residues before the CDR3 does, and the rest of the CDR3 is filled in from the germline J gene. The chain recombines TRBV13-3 with TRBJ2-3; 9 bases match TRBD2. The CDR3 runs to 15 residues. The J segment lost 0 bases and the V segment lost 7 bases, leaving 6 bases of the junction unmatched. Looked up from germline, CDR1 is NNHDY and CDR2 is SYVADS. CDR3 amino acids: CASFAGGGSAETLYF. Incomplete CDR3 DNA: TGTGCCAGCTTTGCTGGGGGGGGTAGTGCAGAA.

In this sample, this clone turned up a few times. Genes and germline are mouse. The CDR3 is cut off 4 residues early in the read; its end comes from the germline J gene. The rearrangement joins TRBV13-3 to TRBJ1-2; 7 nucleotides align to TRBD1. V was clipped by 0 bases and J by 3 bases; unmatched bases: 5. The CDR3 totals 15 residues. CDR1 and CDR2 from the germline V gene are NNHDY and SYVADS. The CDR3 bases that were read are TGTGCCAGCAGTGATGCAAAGGGGGCGGACTCC. Encoded protein: CASSDAKGADS. The whole CDR3 is CASSDAKGADSDYTF.

Points on this clone: All gene names here are mouse names. The observed sequence ends 4 residues before the CDR3 terminus, with the missing tail filled in from the germline J gene. The chain uses TRBV31 and TRBJ1-1; 12 positions match TRBD1. In germline, CDR1 is GKSSPN, CDR2 SITVG. There are 14 residues in the CDR3. Incomplete CDR3 DNA: TGTGCCTGGAGGGTCGGGACAGGGGGCCTA. Translating it yields CAWRVGTGGL. The full CDR3 is CAWRVGTGGLEVFF.

About this clone itself: The gene symbols are mouse symbols. The read finishes 4 residues shy of the CDR3 end, and the germline J gene is used to complete it. The chain uses TRBV17 and TRBJ2-1; 7 bases are a match to TRBD1. Germline trimming cut 0 bases from V and 4 bases from J; bases unmatched to any gene: 3. CDR1 and CDR2 from the germline V gene are MNHDT and YYDKIL. The CDR3 length is 15 residues. The CDR3 is CASSREEGQYAEQFF. The sequenced CDR3 bases are TGTGCTAGCAGTAGAGAAGAGGGACAGTATGCT.